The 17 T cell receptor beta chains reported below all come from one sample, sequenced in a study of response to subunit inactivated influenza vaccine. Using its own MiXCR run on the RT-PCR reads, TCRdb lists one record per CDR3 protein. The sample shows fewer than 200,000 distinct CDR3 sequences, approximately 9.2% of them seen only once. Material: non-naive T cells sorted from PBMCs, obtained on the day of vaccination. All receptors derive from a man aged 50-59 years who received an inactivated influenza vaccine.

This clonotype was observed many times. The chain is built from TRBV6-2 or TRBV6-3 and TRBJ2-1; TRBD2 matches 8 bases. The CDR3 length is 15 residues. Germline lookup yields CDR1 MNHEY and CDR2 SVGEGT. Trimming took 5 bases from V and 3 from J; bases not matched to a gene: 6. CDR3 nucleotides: TGTGCCAGCAGTATTAGCGGGACCTTCTACAATGAGCAGTTCTTC. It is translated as CASSISGTFYNEQFF.

The chain's CDR3 is CASSVVEAEVTDTQYF. CDR3 coding DNA: TGTGCCAGCAGCGTAGTGGAAGCGGAGGTGACAGATACGCAGTATTTT. This rearrangement joins TRBV9 to TRBJ2-3, with D possibly TRBD2 on 5 matching bases. Trimming removed 0 bases from V and 3 bases from J, with 14 bases in between. The germline gives CDR1 SGDLS, CDR2 YYNGEE. This CDR3 spans 16 amino acids.

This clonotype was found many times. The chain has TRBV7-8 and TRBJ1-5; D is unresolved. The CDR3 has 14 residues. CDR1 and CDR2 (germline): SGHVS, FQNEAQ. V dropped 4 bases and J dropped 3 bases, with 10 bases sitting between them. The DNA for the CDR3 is TGTGCCAGCAGCTCAGACACGTACAATCAGCCCCAGCATTTT. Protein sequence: CASSSDTYNQPQHF.

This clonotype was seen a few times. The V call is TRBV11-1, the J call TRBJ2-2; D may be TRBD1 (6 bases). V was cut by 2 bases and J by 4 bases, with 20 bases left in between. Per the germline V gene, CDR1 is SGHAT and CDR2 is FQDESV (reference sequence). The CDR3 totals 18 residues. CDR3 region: CASSLRDIRGVGTGELFF. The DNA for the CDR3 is TGTGCCAGCAGCTTACGGGACATCCGAGGGGTGGGCACCGGGGAGCTGTTTTTT.

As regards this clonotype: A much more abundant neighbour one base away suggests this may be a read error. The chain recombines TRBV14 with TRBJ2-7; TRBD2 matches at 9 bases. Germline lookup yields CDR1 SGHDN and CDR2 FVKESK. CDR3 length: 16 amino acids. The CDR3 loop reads CASSLGASGVSYEKYF. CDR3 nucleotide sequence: TGTGCCAGCAGCCTTGGGGCTAGCGGGGTCTCCTACGAGAAGTACTTC.

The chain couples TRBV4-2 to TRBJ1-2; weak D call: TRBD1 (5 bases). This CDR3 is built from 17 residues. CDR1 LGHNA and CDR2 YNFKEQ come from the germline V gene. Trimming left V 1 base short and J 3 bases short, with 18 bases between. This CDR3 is CASSQGYKAGWDYGYTF. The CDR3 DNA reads TGTGCCAGCAGCCAAGGTTATAAAGCAGGGTGGGACTATGGCTACACCTTC.

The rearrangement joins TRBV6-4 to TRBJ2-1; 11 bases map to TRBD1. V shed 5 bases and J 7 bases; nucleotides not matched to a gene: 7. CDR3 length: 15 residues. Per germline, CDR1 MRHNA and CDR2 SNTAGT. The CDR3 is CASSSGQGASNEQFF. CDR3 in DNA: TGTGCCAGCAGTTCCGGACAGGGGGCCTCGAATGAGCAGTTCTTC.

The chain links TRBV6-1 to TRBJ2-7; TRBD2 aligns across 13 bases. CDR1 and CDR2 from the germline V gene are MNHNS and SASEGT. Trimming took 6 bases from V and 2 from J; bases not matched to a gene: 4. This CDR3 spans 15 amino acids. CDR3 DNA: TGTGCCAGCAGCGTACTAGCGGGGGGGCCCTACGAGCAGTACTTC. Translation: CASSVLAGGPYEQYF.

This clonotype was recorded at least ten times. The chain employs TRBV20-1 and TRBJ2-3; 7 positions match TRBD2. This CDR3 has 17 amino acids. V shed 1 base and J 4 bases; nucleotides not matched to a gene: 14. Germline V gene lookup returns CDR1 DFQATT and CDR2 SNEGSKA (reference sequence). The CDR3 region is CSARVPLGTKFPDTQYF. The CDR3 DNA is TGCAGTGCTAGAGTCCCCCTTGGGACTAAGTTCCCAGATACGCAGTATTTT.

CDR3 in DNA: TGTGCCACCAGCAGAGATCGCAACAGGGGACGTAAACTGTTTTTT. Its translation: CATSRDRNRGRKLFF. V is TRBV15 and J is TRBJ1-4; 7 bases fit TRBD1. CDR3 length: 15 amino acids. J was trimmed by 11 bases and V by 0 bases; bases with no gene match: 9. Germline CDR1 is LNHNV and CDR2 is YYDKDF (reference sequence). The whole variable domain, filled in from reference TRBV15 and TRBJ1-4, reads DAMVIQNPRYQVTQFGKPVTLSCSQTLNHNVMYWYQQKSSQAPKLLFHYYDKDFNNEADTPDNFQSRRPNTSFCFLDIRSPGLGDTAMYLCATSRDRNRGRKLFFGSGTQLSVL.

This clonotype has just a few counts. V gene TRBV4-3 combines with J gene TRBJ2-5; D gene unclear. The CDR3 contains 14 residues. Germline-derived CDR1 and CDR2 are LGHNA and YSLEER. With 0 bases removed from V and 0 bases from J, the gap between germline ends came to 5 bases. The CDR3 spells CASSQDPYQETQYF. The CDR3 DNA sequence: TGCGCCAGCAGCCAAGACCCTTACCAAGAGACCCAGTACTTC.

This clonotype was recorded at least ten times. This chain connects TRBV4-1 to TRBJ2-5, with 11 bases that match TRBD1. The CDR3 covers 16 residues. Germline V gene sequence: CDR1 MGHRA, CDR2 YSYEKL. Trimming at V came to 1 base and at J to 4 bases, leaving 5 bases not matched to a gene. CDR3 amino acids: CASSQVGDRGSETQYF. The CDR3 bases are TGCGCCAGCAGCCAAGTCGGGGACAGGGGGTCAGAGACCCAGTACTTC.

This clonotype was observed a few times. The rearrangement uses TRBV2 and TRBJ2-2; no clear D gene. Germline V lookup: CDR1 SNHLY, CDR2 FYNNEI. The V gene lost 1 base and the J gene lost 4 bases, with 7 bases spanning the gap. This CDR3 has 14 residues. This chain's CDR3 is CASSEGRLTGELFF. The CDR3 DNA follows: TGTGCCAGCAGTGAAGGACGGCTCACCGGGGAGCTGTTTTTT.

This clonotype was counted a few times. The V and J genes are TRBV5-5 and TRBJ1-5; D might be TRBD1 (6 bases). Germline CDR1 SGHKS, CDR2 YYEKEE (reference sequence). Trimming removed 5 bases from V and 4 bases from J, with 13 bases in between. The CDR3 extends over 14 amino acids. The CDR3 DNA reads TGTGCCAGCAGACTAGCGGGGGCAAATCAGCCCCAGCATTTT. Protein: CASRLAGANQPQHF.

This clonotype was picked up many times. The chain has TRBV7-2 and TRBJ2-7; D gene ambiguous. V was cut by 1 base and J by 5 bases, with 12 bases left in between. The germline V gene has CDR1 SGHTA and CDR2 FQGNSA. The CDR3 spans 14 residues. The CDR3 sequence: CASSLGATRDEQYF. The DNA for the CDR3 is TGTGCCAGCAGCTTAGGGGCTACCCGAGACGAGCAGTACTTC.

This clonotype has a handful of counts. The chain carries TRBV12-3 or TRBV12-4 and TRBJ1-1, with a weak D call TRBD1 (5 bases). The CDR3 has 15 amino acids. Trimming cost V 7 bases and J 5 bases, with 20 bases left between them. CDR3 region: CASITTSRAGTEAFF. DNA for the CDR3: TGTGCCAGCATAACTACGTCCAGGGCGGGGACTGAAGCTTTCTTT.

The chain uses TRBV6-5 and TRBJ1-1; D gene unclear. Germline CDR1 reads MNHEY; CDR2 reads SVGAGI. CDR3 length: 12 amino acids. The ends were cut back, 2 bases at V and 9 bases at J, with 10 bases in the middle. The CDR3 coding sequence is TGTGCCAGCAGTTACCGGATGGGAAAAGCTTTCTTT. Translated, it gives CASSYRMGKAFF.